The rows below give T cell receptor beta chains drawn from one sample of a study of radiotherapy plus CTLA-4 blockade in lung cancer. Produced via immunoSEQ multiplex PCR; TCRdb's table is partial and in-frame only. The table has some 66,000 clones, around 83% seen once. The sample here was peripheral blood, taken from a patient treated with radiotherapy plus ipilimumab. These TCRs come from a human donor with non-small cell lung cancer who had a partial response to radiotherapy plus ipilimumab. CDR3s leave out the opening cysteine and the closing phenylalanine or tryptophan.

v_gene,j_gene,CDR3aa
TRBV27,TRBJ2-5,ASPRRGQGAWETQY
TRBV30,TRBJ1-2,AWISKSPYGYT
TRBV6-5,TRBJ2-7,ASASGNSNKQY
TRBV5-1,TRBJ2-1,ASGAGNYNEQF
TRBV4-1,TRBJ2-2,ASSQPSRWQGDTGELF
TRBV19,TRBJ2-7,ASSEGPRREFYEQY
TRBV7-3,TRBJ1-4,ASSLRGGQGEKLF
TRBV19,TRBJ1-5,ASGTAINQPQH
TRBV5-1,TRBJ1-2,ASSLEGSGGYT
TRBV11-2,TRBJ2-1,ASSWTSGTYNEQF
TRBV6-1,TRBJ2-7,ASSEGTSETRGQY
TRBV5-1,TRBJ2-7,ASSALRGLSYEQY
TRBV2,TRBJ1-5,ASRVTGNRNQPQH
TRBV7-5,TRBJ2-2,VRSLALWDRGRGGELF
TRBV28,TRBJ1-1,ASSSRGLGTEAF
TRBV5-8,TRBJ2-5,ASSLQETQY
TRBV7-3,TRBJ2-5,ASSPGGGGKETQY
TRBV19,TRBJ1-5,ASRRTGKANQPQH
TRBV10-2,TRBJ1-5,ASSEQGVDQPQH
TRBV10-1,TRBJ1-1,ASRPDRGDSEAF